The clone carrying this T cell receptor (beta chain) showed up just a few times. Per the original methods: Nucleated cell number was recorded as an estimate derived from reference gene primer amplification. Sequencing was performed with immunoSEQ multiplex PCR; in TCRdb, only in-frame clones are kept and a portion is missing. The V and J calls and the clone size are those of that table, but D and trimming were determined from the DNA. The data show 84,000 or so clones, with 75% to 85% seen just once and approximately 13% held by the top ten. This entry comes from a study of blood T cell repertoires in COVID-19. Across the whole study: T cells, B-cell-depleted T cells, or PBMCs provided the cDNA or gDNA that served as material.

Germline lookup yields CDR1 SGDLS and CDR2 YYNGEE. This CDR3 is built from 15 residues. J was trimmed by 5 bases and V by 3 bases; bases with no gene match: 10. The TCR was taken from a human donor in a cohort sampled during active COVID-19. Input material: peripheral blood. This sequence joins TRBV9 and TRBJ2-5, with TRBD1 matching 7 bases. The CDR3 spells CASSGTGTVAETQYF. The CDR3 DNA reads as TGTGCCAGCAGCGGGACCGGGACAGTGGCGGAGACCCAGTACTTC. Variable domain in full (rest from reference TRBV9 and TRBJ2-5): DSGVTQTPKHLITATGQRVTLRCSPRSGDLSVYWYQQSLDQGLQFLIQYYNGEERAKGNILERFSAQQFPDLHSELNLSSLELGDSALYFCASSGTGTVAETQYFGPGTRLLVL.